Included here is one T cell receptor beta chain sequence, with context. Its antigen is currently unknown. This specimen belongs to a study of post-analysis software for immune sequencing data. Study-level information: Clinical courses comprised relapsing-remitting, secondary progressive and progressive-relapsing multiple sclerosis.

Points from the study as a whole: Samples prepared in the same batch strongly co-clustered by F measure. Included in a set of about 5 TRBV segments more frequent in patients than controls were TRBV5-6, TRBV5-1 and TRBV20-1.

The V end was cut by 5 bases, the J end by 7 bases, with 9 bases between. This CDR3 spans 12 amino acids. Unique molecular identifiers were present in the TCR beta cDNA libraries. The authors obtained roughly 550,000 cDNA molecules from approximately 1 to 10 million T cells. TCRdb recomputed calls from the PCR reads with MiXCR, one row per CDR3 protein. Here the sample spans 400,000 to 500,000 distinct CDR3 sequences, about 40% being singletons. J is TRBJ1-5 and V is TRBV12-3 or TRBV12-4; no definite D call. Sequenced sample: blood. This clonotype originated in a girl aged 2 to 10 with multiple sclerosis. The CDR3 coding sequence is TGTGCCAGCAGTCCGCCCGACCAGCCCCAGCATTTT. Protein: CASSPPDQPQHF.